This T cell receptor (beta chain) derives from a study of T-cell memory formation after mild COVID-19. Germline CDR1 is KGHSH and CDR2 is LQKENI. The CDR3 totals 12 residues. The germline V and J ends were trimmed by 3 bases and 7 bases, with 8 bases remaining between them. TCRdb redid the calling of the 5' RACE reads with MiXCR, one entry per CDR3 protein. The table records under 70,000 distinct CDR3 sequences, around 10% of them present only once. This TCR derives from a man younger than 30 who had mild COVID-19 (a few samples of this study predate the infection). Cell type and time point are not known. Sequenced input: PBMCs or a T cell subset sorted from them (not recorded which). The V and J genes are TRBV18 and TRBJ2-3, with no clear D. DNA of the CDR3: TGTGCCAGCTCACCTGGATTGAATACGCAGTATTTT. It is translated as CASSPGLNTQYF.